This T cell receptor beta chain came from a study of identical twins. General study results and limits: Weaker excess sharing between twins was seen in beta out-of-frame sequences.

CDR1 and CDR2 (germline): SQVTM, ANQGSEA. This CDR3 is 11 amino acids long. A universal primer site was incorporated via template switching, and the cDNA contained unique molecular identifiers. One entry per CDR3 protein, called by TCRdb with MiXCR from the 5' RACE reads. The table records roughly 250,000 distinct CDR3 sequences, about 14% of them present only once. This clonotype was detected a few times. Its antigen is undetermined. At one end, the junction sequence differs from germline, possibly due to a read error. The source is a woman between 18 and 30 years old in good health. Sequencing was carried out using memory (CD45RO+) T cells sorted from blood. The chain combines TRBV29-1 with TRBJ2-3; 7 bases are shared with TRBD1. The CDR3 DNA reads TGCAGCTCATACACAGGGGAACAATCGGATTTT. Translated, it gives CSSYTGEQSDF.